This TCR beta chain comes out of a study of T cells after yellow fever vaccination. Study as a whole: Those fractions that held only low numbers of cells were prepared using the SMART-Seq v4 Ultra Low Input RNA kit. Study-level results: Post-booster samples contained most primary-vaccination clones (approximately 96% CD4, almost 90% CD8).

The V gene lost 5 bases and the J gene lost 9 bases, with 9 bases spanning the gap. Germline CDR1 and CDR2: MNHEY and SVGEGT. There are 11 residues in the CDR3. TCRdb itself ran the 5' RACE reads through MiXCR, one entry per CDR3 protein. The sample carries roughly 150,000 distinct CDR3 sequences, around 7.3% recorded once. To note about this clonotype: The target antigen is unknown.

This TCR came from a man aged 18 to 35 who received the YFV17D yellow fever vaccine. The source was CD4+ T cells sorted from PBMCs, collected 5 to 6 days after the first yellow fever vaccination. The chain employs TRBV6-2 or TRBV6-3 and TRBJ2-3; a possible D gene is TRBD1 (5 bases). The CDR3 protein is CASSQGPTQYF. In nucleotides, the CDR3 is TGTGCCAGCAGTCAGGGTCCCACGCAGTATTTT.